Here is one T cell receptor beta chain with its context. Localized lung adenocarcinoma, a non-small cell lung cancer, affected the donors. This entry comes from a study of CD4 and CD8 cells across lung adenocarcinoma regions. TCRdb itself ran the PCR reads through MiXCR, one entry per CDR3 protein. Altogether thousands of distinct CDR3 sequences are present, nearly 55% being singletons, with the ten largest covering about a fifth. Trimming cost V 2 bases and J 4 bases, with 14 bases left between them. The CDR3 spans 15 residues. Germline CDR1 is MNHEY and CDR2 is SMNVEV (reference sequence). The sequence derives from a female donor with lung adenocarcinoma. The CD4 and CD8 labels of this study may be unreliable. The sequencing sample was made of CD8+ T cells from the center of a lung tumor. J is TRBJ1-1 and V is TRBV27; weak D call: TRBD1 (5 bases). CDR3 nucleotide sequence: TGTGCCAGCAGTTTAGGGTCTTGGGGGGGCACTGAAGCTTTCTTT. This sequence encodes CASSLGSWGGTEAFF.